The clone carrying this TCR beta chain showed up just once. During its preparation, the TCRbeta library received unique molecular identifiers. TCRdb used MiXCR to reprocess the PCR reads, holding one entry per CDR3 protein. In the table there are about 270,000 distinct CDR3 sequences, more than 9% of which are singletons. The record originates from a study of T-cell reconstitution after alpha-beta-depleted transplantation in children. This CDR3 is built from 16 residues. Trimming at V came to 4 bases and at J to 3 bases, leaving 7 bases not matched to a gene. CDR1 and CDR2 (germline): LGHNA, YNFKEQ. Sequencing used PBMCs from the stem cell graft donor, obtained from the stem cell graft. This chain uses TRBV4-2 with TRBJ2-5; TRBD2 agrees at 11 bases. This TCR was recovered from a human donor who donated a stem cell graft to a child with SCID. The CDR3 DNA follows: TGTGCCAGCAGCCCGGGACTAGCGGTGGCTAAAGAGACCCAGTACTTC. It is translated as CASSPGLAVAKETQYF.